A single sample is the source of the 24 T cell receptor beta chains below, sequenced in a study of blood T cell repertoires in COVID-19. Some clones are missing from TCRdb's copy, which holds only in-frame ones; the method was immunoSEQ multiplex PCR. The data contain about 140,000 clones, 70% to 80% of them singletons. The specimen was peripheral blood. These receptor sequences come from a man aged 45-65 years with acute or convalescent COVID-19.

The chain links TRBV15 to TRBJ2-3; 13 bases map to TRBD2. The CDR3 totals 18 residues. Looked up from germline, CDR1 is LNHNV and CDR2 is YYDKDF (reference sequence). The V segment lost 3 bases and the J segment 6 bases; nucleotides outside the gene matches: 12. The CDR3 region has the DNA TGTGCCACCAGCAGCCTAGGGACTAGCGGGGTTGGTGAGGATACGCAGTATTTT. It codes for CATSSLGTSGVGEDTQYF.

The chain recombines TRBV4-1 with TRBJ2-1; a possible D gene is TRBD1 (7 bases). V lost 4 bases to trimming and J lost 9 bases, with 13 bases between them. The CDR3 runs 13 residues. Germline V gives CDR1 MGHRA, CDR2 YSYEKL. The DNA of the CDR3 is TGCGCCAGCAGCCCCCCGGGGGACAGTGAGCAGTTCTTC. It codes for CASSPPGDSEQFF.

The chain has TRBV2 and TRBJ1-2, with TRBD1 matching over 7 bases. CDR1 and CDR2 (germline): SNHLY, FYNNEI. This CDR3 comprises 15 residues. V lost 2 bases and J lost 0; bases outside the gene matches: 3. The CDR3 spells CASSETGVSNYGYTF. DNA of the CDR3: TGTGCCAGCAGTGAAACAGGGGTTTCTAACTATGGCTACACCTTC.

Only a few counts were recorded for this clone. The V and J genes are TRBV27 and TRBJ1-6; 8 nucleotides match TRBD1. The CDR3 runs to 15 residues. The junction had 9 bases not matched to a gene; V was cut back by 6 bases and J by 8 bases. Germline V lookup: CDR1 MNHEY, CDR2 SMNVEV (reference sequence). The CDR3 coding sequence is TGTGCCAGCAGCCCTCTCCAGGGGGCGGATTCACCCCTCCACTTT. It yields the protein CASSPLQGADSPLHF.

V is TRBV18 and J is TRBJ1-3, with a possible D match to TRBD1 (5 bases). The germline V gene encodes CDR1 KGHSH and CDR2 LQKENI. This CDR3 has 16 residues. V lost 5 bases, J lost 0 bases, and 14 bases lay in between. DNA of the CDR3: TGTGCCAGCTCAGAGGCGGACACCCGCTCTGGAAACACCATATATTTT. Its protein product is CASSEADTRSGNTIYF.

The chain has TRBV12-3 or TRBV12-4 and TRBJ1-3; D gene unclear. V lost 6 bases and J lost 3, with 3 bases in between. The CDR3 has 11 residues. The CDR3 DNA is TGTGCCAGCAGCTATGGAAACACCATATATTTT. It is translated as CASSYGNTIYF.

This chain links TRBV5-5 with TRBJ2-3; D is possibly TRBD1 (5 bases). V dropped 0 bases and J dropped 6 bases, with 11 bases sitting between them. Germline V lookup: CDR1 SGHKS, CDR2 YYEKEE (reference sequence). The CDR3 extends over 14 amino acids. This CDR3 is CASSLVQGGDTQYF. The CDR3 coding sequence is TGTGCCAGCAGCTTGGTTCAGGGCGGTGATACGCAGTATTTT.

The rearrangement links TRBV7-8 to TRBJ1-5, with unresolved D. Trimming removed 3 bases from V and 7 bases from J, with 13 bases in between. Germline values: CDR1 SGHVS, CDR2 FQNEAQ. The CDR3 sequence is 14 residues long. CDR3 loop: CASSLEGLIQPQHF. As DNA, the CDR3 is TGTGCCAGCAGCTTGGAGGGTCTCATACAGCCCCAGCATTTT.

CDR3 in DNA: TGCGCCAGCAGTGAGGGCAGGTCTCACGAGCAGTACGTC. Its protein is CASSEGRSHEQYV. The chain couples TRBV10-2 to TRBJ2-7; D remains unclear. In germline, CDR1 is WSHSY, CDR2 SAAADI. The CDR3 loop spans 13 amino acids. V lost 2 bases, J lost 5 bases, and 10 bases lay in between.

The chain couples TRBV19 to TRBJ2-3; 7 bases line up with TRBD1. Germline-derived CDR1 and CDR2 are LNHDA and SQIVND (reference sequence). The CDR3 has 15 amino acids. J lost 4 bases, V lost 3 bases, and 7 bases had no gene match. For the CDR3, the DNA is TGTGCCAGTAGTATCCGCAGGGGGTTAGCAGATACGCAGTATTTT. Translating gives CASSIRRGLADTQYF.

The CDR3 DNA follows: TGTGCCAGTAGCCGCGGGGGGGCTTACACCGGGGAGCTGTTTTTT. Translation: CASSRGGAYTGELFF. This chain uses TRBV19 with TRBJ2-2, with 9 nucleotides matching TRBD2. The V segment lost 6 bases and the J segment 3 bases; nucleotides outside the gene matches: 5. Germline CDR1 LNHDA, CDR2 SQIVND (reference sequence). The CDR3 has 15 residues.

This clone was seen a few times. The chain joins TRBV5-1 to TRBJ2-7, with D hard to call. Germline values: CDR1 SGHRS, CDR2 YFSETQ. CDR3 length: 14 amino acids. V was pared by 4 bases and J by 0 bases, with 11 bases between. The CDR3 nucleotides are TGCGCCAGCAGCCCGGTGAGCTACTCCTACGAGCAGTACTTC. The encoded protein is CASSPVSYSYEQYF.

The chain carries TRBV11-2 and TRBJ1-4; D may be TRBD1 (5 bases). This CDR3 is 14 amino acids long. Germline loops: CDR1 SGHAT, CDR2 FQNNGV. Trimming removed 2 bases from V and 8 bases from J, with 12 bases in between. The CDR3 loop is CASSLRVGGEKLFF. The CDR3 nucleotides read TGTGCCAGCAGCTTAAGGGTGGGGGGGGAAAAACTGTTTTTT.

The genes are TRBV29-1 and TRBJ2-2; 9 bases match TRBD1. The trim removed 6 bases at V and 3 bases at J, leaving 5 bases unmatched. Per germline, CDR1 SQVTM and CDR2 ANQGSEA. CDR3 length equals 14 residues. DNA for the CDR3: TGCAGCGTCCGCCGGGACAGGGACACCGGGGAGCTGTTTTTT. Translation: CSVRRDRDTGELFF.

The chain couples TRBV9 to TRBJ2-3, with 8 bases matching TRBD2. Germline V gives CDR1 SGDLS, CDR2 YYNGEE. J gave up 4 bases and V 0 bases, and 7 bases lay outside the gene matches. The CDR3 is made up of 16 amino acids. CDR3: CASSVDNGGEADTQYF. Here the CDR3 DNA reads TGTGCCAGCAGCGTAGATAACGGGGGGGAAGCAGATACGCAGTATTTT.

The chain links TRBV7-8 to TRBJ1-2, with TRBD1 matching over 8 bases. Germline V gene data show CDR1 as SGHVS and CDR2 as FQNEAQ. CDR3 length: 16 amino acids. The V and J ends lost 0 bases and 4 bases, in that order; junction bases with no gene match: 7. The CDR3 nucleotides read TGTGCCAGCAGCTTAGCCGACAGGGGAGCAGTCTATGGCTACACCTTC. Its protein is CASSLADRGAVYGYTF.

The chain combines TRBV11-2 with TRBJ1-6, with D perhaps TRBD1 (6 bases). This CDR3 has 14 residues. V was shortened by 3 bases and J by 7 bases, with 10 bases between the two germline ends. The germline V gene encodes CDR1 SGHAT and CDR2 FQNNGV. The CDR3 nucleotides are TGTGCCAGCAGCTTTGACAGGCCCAATTCACCCCTCCACTTT. Amino acids: CASSFDRPNSPLHF.

Here the CDR3 reads CASSLTPGGYEQYF. The CDR3 nucleotides are TGTGCCAGCAGCTTAACGCCGGGGGGCTACGAGCAGTACTTC. The chain combines TRBV7-3 with TRBJ2-7; 7 bases align to TRBD2. The CDR3 runs to 14 residues. V lost 0 bases, J lost 3 bases, and 2 bases stayed unmatched. Germline V gives CDR1 SGHTA, CDR2 FQGTGA.

The rearrangement links TRBV5-1 to TRBJ2-5; 11 nucleotides align to TRBD2. The junction had 2 bases not matched to a gene; V was cut back by 4 bases and J by 3 bases. This CDR3 spans 14 amino acids. Germline CDR1 is SGHRS and CDR2 is YFSETQ. In DNA form, the CDR3 reads TGCGCCAGCAGCCTACTAGCGGGGGAAGAGACCCAGTACTTC. Protein sequence: CASSLLAGEETQYF.

The V call is TRBV21-1, the J call TRBJ1-4; the table's D gene call, TRBD1, was not cross checked with the DNA. TRBV21-1 constitutes a pseudogene. The CDR3 length is 18 residues. The DNA for the CDR3 is TGTGCCAGCAGCAAACAGGAACAGGGGCCAAACGAGGGGGAAAAACTGTTTTTT. As protein: CASSKQEQGPNEGEKLFF.

The chain combines TRBV7-9 with TRBJ1-2; 12 positions agree with TRBD1. Germline CDR1 is SEHNR and CDR2 is FQNEAQ (reference sequence). The CDR3 loop spans 16 amino acids. J gave up 7 bases and V 5 bases, and 11 bases lay outside the gene matches. CDR3 sequence: CASSDQGGQGARGYTF. CDR3 DNA sequence: TGTGCCAGCAGCGATCAGGGGGGACAGGGGGCCCGTGGCTACACCTTC.

The V gene is TRBV5-1, the J gene TRBJ2-2; 8 bases are shared with TRBD1. Germline V CDR1 and CDR2: SGHRS, YFSETQ. CDR3 length: 15 residues. Trimming at V came to 8 bases and at J to 2 bases, leaving 8 bases not matched to a gene. In nucleotides, the CDR3 is TGCGCCAGTGCCGGGACAGGTGAAAACACCGGGGAGCTGTTTTTT. This codes for CASAGTGENTGELFF.

CDR3 in DNA: TGTGCCAGCACCAAGGGACAGAACACTGAAGCTTTCTTT. Protein: CASTKGQNTEAFF. The rearrangement joins TRBV2 to TRBJ1-1; a weak D match, TRBD1 (6 bases). Germline values: CDR1 SNHLY, CDR2 FYNNEI. CDR3 length: 13 amino acids. Trimming took 7 bases from V and 1 from J, leaving 10 bases between them. The full variable domain, rest sourced from reference TRBV2 and TRBJ1-1, is EPEVTQTPSHQVTQMGQEVILRCVPISNHLYFYWYRQILGQKVEFLVSFYNNEISEKSEIFDDQFSVERPDGSNFTLKIRSTKLEDSAMYFCASTKGQNTEAFFGQGTRLTVV.

The chain uses TRBV5-5 and TRBJ1-4; a possible D gene is TRBD1 (6 bases). The V end lost 3 bases, the J end lost 4 bases, and 10 bases lay between the germline ends. The CDR3 has 14 residues. Germline-derived CDR1 and CDR2 are SGHKS and YYEKEE (reference sequence). The CDR3 DNA sequence: TGTGCCAGCAGCTCAGGACAGCATAATGAAAAACTGTTTTTT. Its translation: CASSSGQHNEKLFF.